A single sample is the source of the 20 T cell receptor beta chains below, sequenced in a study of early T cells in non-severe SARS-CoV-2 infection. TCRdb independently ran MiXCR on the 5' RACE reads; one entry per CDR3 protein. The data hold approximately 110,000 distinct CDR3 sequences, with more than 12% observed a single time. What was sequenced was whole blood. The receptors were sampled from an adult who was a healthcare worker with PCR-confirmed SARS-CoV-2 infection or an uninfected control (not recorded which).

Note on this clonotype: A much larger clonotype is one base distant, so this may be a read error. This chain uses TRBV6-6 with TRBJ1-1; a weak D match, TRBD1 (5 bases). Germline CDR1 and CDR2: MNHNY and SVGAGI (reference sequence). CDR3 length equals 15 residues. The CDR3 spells CAGSYPIRGGTEAFF. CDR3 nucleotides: TGTGCCGGCAGTTACCCGATCCGGGGGGGCACTGAAGCTTTCTTT.

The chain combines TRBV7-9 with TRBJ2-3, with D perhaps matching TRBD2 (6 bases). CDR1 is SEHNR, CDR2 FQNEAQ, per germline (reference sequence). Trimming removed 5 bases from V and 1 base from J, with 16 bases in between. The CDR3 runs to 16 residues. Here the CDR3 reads CASSPRRLGGTDTQYF. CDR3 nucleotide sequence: TGTGCCAGCAGCCCCCGCCGACTAGGTGGCACAGATACGCAGTATTTT.

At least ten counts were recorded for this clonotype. The CDR3 DNA reads TGTGCCACAGGACAGGGCTACGGGGAGCTGTTTTTT. This gives the protein CATGQGYGELFF. V usage is TRBV19 and J usage is TRBJ2-2, with 8 positions matching TRBD1. J was trimmed by 7 bases and V by 10 bases; bases with no gene match: 5. The CDR3 is made up of 12 amino acids. Per germline, CDR1 LNHDA and CDR2 SQIVND (reference sequence).

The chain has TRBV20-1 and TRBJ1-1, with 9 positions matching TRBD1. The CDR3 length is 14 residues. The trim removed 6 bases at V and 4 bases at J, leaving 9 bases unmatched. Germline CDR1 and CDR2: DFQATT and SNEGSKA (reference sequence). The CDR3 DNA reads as TGCAGTGCGCGAGGGGAGACAGGGGGCACTGAAGCTTTCTTT. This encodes CSARGETGGTEAFF.

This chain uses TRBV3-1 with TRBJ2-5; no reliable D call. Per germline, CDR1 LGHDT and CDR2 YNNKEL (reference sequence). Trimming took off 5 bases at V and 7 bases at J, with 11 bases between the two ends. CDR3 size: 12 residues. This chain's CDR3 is CASSSPSRTQYF. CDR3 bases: TGTGCCAGCAGCTCCCCAAGCCGGACCCAGTACTTC.

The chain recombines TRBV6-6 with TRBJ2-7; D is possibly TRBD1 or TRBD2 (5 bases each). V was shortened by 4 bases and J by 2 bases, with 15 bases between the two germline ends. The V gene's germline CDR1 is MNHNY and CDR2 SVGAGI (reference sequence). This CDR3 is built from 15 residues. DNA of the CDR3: TGTGCCAGCAGTTCCCCCCTCTGGGGGACCTACGAGCAGTACTTC. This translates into CASSSPLWGTYEQYF.

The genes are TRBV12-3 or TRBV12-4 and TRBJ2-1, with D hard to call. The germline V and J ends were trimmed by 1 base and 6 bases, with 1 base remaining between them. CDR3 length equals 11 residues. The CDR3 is CASSLGNEQFF. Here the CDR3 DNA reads TGTGCCAGCAGTTTAGGCAATGAGCAGTTCTTC.

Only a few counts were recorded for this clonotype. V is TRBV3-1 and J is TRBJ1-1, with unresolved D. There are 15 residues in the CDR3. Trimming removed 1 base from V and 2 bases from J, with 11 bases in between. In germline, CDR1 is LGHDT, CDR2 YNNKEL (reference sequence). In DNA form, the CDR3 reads TGTGCCAGCAGCCAAGCATATTTGTCAAACACTGAAGCTTTCTTT. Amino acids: CASSQAYLSNTEAFF.

In DNA, the CDR3 is TGTGCCAGCAGCTGGACTAGCGGGGTACGGACCGGGGAGCTGTTTTTT. Residues: CASSWTSGVRTGELFF. The chain uses TRBV5-8 and TRBJ2-2; 12 positions match TRBD2. V dropped 3 bases and J dropped 5; count of bases not matched to a gene: 5. This CDR3 comprises 16 residues. From germline, CDR1 is SGHTS and CDR2 YDEGEE.

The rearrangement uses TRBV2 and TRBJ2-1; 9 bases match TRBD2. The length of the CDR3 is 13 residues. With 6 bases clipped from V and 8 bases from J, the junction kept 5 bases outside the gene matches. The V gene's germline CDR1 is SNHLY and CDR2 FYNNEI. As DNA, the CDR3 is TGTGCCAGCAGGCTAGCGGGGACGGATGAGCAGTTCTTC. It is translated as CASRLAGTDEQFF.

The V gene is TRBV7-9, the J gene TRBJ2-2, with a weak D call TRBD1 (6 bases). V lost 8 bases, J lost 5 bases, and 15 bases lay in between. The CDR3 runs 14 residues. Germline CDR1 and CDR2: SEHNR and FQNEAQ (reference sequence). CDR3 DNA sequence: TGTGCCAGCCCGACCCAGGGGCGAACCGGGGAGCTGTTTTTT. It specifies CASPTQGRTGELFF.

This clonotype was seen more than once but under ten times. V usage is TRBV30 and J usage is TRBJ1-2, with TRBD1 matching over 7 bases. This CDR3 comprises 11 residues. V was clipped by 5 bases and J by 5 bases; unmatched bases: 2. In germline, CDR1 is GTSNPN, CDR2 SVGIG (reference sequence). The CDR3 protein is CAWGQVYGYTF. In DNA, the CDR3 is TGTGCCTGGGGACAGGTTTATGGCTACACCTTC. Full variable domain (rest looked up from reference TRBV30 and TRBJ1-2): SQTIHQWPATLVQPVGSPLSLECTVEGTSNPNLYWYRQAAGRGLQLLFYSVGIGQISSEVPQNLSASRPQDRQFILSSKKLLLSDSGFYLCAWGQVYGYTFGSGTRLTVV.

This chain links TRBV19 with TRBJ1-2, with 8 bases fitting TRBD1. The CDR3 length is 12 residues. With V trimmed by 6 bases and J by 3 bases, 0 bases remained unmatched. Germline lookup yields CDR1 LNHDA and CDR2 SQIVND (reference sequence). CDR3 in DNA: TGTGCCAGTAGGACAGGGGACTATGGCTACACCTTC. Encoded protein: CASRTGDYGYTF.

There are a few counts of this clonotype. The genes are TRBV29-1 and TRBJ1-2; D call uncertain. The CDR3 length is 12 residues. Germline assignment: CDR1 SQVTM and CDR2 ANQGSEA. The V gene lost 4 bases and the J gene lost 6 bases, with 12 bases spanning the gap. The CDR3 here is CSVARSVDGYTF. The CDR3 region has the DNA TGCAGCGTTGCCCGGTCAGTAGATGGCTACACCTTC.

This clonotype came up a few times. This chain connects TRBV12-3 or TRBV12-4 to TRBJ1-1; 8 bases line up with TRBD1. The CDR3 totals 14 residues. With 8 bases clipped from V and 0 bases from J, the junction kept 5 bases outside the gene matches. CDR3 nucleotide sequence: TGTGCCAGCTCCTGGACAGGGCTGAACACTGAAGCTTTCTTT. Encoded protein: CASSWTGLNTEAFF.

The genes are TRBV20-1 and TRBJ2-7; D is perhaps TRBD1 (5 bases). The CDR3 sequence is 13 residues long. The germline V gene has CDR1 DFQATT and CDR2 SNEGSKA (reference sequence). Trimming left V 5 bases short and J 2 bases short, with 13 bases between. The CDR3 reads CSAYRQGAYEQYF. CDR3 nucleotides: TGCAGTGCTTATAGGCAGGGCGCCTACGAGCAGTACTTC.

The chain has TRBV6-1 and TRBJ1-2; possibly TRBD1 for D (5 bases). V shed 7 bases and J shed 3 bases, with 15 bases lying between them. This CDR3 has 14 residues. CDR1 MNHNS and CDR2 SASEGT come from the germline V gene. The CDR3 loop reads CASTPGPRDYGYTF. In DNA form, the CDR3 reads TGTGCCAGCACCCCGGGGCCGAGGGACTATGGCTACACCTTC.

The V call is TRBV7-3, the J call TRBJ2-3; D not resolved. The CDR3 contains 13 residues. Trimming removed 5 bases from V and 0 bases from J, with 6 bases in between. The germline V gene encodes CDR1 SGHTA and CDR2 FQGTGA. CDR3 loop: CASSTASTDTQYF. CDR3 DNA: TGTGCCAGCAGCACCGCTAGCACAGATACGCAGTATTTT. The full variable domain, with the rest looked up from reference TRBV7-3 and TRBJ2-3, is GAGVSQTPSNKVTEKGKYVELRCDPISGHTALYWYRQSLGQGPEFLIYFQGTGAADDSGLPNDRFFAVRPEGSVSTLKIQRTERGDSAVYLCASSTASTDTQYFGPGTRLTVL.

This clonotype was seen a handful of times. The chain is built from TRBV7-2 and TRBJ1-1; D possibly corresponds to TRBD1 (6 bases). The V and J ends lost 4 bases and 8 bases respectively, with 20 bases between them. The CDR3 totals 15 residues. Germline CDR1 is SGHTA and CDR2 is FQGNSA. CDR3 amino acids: CASSSYGGLLSEAFF. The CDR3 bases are TGTGCCAGCAGCTCCTACGGGGGGCTTCTGTCAGAAGCTTTCTTT.

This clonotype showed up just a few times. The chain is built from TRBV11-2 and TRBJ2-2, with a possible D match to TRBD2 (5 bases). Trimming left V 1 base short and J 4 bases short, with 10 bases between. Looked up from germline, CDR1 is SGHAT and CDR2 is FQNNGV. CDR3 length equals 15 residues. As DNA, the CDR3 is TGTGCCAGCAGCTTAGCGGGGTCTCCCACCGGGGAGCTGTTTTTT. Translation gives CASSLAGSPTGELFF. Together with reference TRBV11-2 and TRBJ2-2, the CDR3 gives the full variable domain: EAGVAQSPRYKIIEKRQSVAFWCNPISGHATLYWYQQILGQGPKLLIQFQNNGVVDDSQLPKDRFSAERLKGVDSTLKIQPAKLEDSAVYLCASSLAGSPTGELFFGEGSRLTVL.